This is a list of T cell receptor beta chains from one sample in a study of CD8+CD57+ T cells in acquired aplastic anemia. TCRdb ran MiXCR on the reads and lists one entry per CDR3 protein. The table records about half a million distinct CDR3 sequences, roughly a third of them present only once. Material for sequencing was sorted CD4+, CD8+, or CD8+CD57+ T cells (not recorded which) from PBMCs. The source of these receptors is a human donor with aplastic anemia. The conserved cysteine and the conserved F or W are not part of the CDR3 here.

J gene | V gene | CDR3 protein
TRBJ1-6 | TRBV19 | ASSISGTPRGSSPLH
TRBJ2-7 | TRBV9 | ASSPGTGGQQY
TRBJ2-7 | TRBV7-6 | ASSPNTGGTAYEQY
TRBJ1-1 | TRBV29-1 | SAGTVSTEAF
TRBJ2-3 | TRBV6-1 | ASSERRGGADTQY
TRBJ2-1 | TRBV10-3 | ASSALTSGGNEQF
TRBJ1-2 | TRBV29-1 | SVEDPGVNYGYT
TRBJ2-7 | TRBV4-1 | ASSPDPGSNPYEQY
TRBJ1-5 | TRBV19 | ASSILGQGSQPQH
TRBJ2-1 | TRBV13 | ASSLFSGLGDEQF
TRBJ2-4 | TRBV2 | ASNRDSLAKNIQY
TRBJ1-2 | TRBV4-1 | ASSQVRQVFGYT
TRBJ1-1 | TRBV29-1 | SVGREAF
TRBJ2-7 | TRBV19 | AYQRQGQYEQY
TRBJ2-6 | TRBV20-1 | SAGGGANVLT
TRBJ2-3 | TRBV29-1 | SVEAGDTDTQY
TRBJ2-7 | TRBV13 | ASSVSGTGVYEQY